This T cell receptor beta chain was found in a study of shared clonotypes between healthy human individuals. Notes on this clone: No antigen is known for it.

The germline V gene has CDR1 LNHDA and CDR2 SQIVND (reference sequence). With 6 bases removed from V and 2 bases from J, the gap between germline ends came to 15 bases. The CDR3 sequence is 15 residues long. CD4+ cells yielded CD45RA+ naive and CD45RA-negative memory subsets. Study-level points and caveats: All-four-donor shared clonotypes had higher generation probabilities than non-shared clonotypes did.

On sorted subsets, replicate PCRs used about 200 ng DNA, or tens of thousands of T cell genomes. Profiling relied on immunoSEQ multiplex PCR, and the TCRdb table lists in-frame clones only, not all of them. The top ten clones hold around 0.14% of a sample with about 2,500,000 clones, roughly nine tenths of them seen once. The receptor was derived from a man between 18 and 35 years old in good health. The rearrangement uses TRBV19 and TRBJ2-3; TRBD1 might be the D (6 bases). Sequencing was carried out using naive CD4+ T cells sorted from blood. As to subset: CD45RA+ positively selected. CDR3 in DNA: TGTGCCAGTAGCCTCTCGACAGGTTTCACAGATACGCAGTATTTT. This translates into CASSLSTGFTDTQYF.